The text below deals with one T cell receptor (beta chain). What it recognizes is unknown. V shed 9 bases and J 0 bases; nucleotides not matched to a gene: 6. This CDR3 has 15 amino acids. Germline V lookup: CDR1 LNHNV, CDR2 YYDKDF (reference sequence). Profiled with immunoSEQ multiplex PCR; TCRdb holds only in-frame clones, not every one. The sample lists about 2.1 million clones, about 94% occurring once. These data are taken from a study of shared clonotypes between healthy human individuals. Overall study results and limits: Donor scarcity curtailed the genetic and exposure-history diversity represented herein.

Naivety among CD8 cells was defined by CD45RO negativity and positive CCR7 selection, thereby excluding terminally differentiated effector memory CD45RA+ cells. The material sequenced was naive CD8+ T cells from PBMCs. This receptor was identified in a man between 18 and 35 years old in good health. Some clones in this sample may be carry-over from other donors' samples. J is TRBJ1-5 and V is TRBV15; TRBD1 aligns across 9 bases. The CDR3 loop is CATQDRGYSNQPQHF. The CDR3 DNA sequence: TGTGCCACGCAGGACAGGGGATATAGCAATCAGCCCCAGCATTTT.